A selection of T cell receptor beta chains follows, all from one sample in a study of T-cell reconstitution after alpha-beta-depleted transplantation in children. TCRdb independently ran MiXCR on the PCR reads; one entry per CDR3 protein. The repertoire has some 200,000 distinct CDR3 sequences, roughly 8.3% of them found once; the top ten carry less than 40%. The material was PBMCs, mostly from graft donor cells, obtained 360 days after TCRalphabeta/CD19-depleted stem cell transplant. These receptors were taken from a male patient aged 2-9 years who had a stem cell transplant for acute myeloid leukemia, so the T cells may come from the graft donor. Each CDR3 is given without its conserved first and last residue. Each record gives: V gene, J gene, CDR3 protein.

TRBV7-2	TRBJ2-5	ASSTRRETQY
TRBV3-1	TRBJ2-7	ASSQDVTGYEQY
TRBV6-1	TRBJ1-2	ASSGTRSDGYT
TRBV10-3	TRBJ2-3	AISTTDTQY
TRBV6-2/TRBV6-3	TRBJ2-1	ASSYSGTGENEQF
TRBV6-2/TRBV6-3	TRBJ2-3	ASSYVIHTDTQY
TRBV11-2	TRBJ2-1	ASSLVAGSIYNEQF
TRBV20-1	TRBJ1-5	SARDPRAEDQPQH
TRBV7-9	TRBJ2-7	ASSAGSSYEQY
TRBV4-2	TRBJ2-3	ASSPLRVASKDTQY
TRBV20-1	TRBJ2-1	SARVTHARSYNEQF
TRBV12-5	TRBJ2-4	ASGFQLAKNIQY
TRBV6-5	TRBJ1-2	ASSYLTGGDGYT
TRBV5-5	TRBJ2-7	ASSLLAGTYEQY
TRBV9	TRBJ2-3	ASSVDTASGADLVSTDTQY
TRBV5-1	TRBJ2-1	ASSLEDRRYNEQF
TRBV6-5	TRBJ1-3	ASSYNDRLSGNTIY
TRBV5-1	TRBJ2-6	ASSPTIAGANVLT
TRBV29-1	TRBJ2-1	SVEGTSGAGRPYNEQF
TRBV20-1	TRBJ1-1	SARSIMNTEAF
TRBV29-1	TRBJ1-5	SVEESGDVNQPQH
TRBV20-1	TRBJ1-5	SARVQAPLSNQPQH
TRBV10-3	TRBJ2-5	AISPGQSETQY
TRBV20-1	TRBJ2-3	SARGGSTDTQY
TRBV7-2	TRBJ2-7	ASSLSGAYEQY
TRBV29-1	TRBJ1-1	SVDVRRQNTEAF
TRBV6-5	TRBJ1-3	ASSYGQGYSGNTIY
TRBV12-3/TRBV12-4	TRBJ2-7	ASSTSRTGIVYEQY
TRBV20-1	TRBJ2-5	SASDKQGNPFQETQY
TRBV7-9	TRBJ2-5	ASSVWTGQETQY
TRBV7-2	TRBJ2-4	ASRGGLKAKNIQY
TRBV9	TRBJ2-7	ASSVGAHQKTYEQY
TRBV3-1	TRBJ1-1	ASSQGAVTEAF
TRBV7-8	TRBJ1-3	ASSFPSGTSSGNTIY
TRBV12-3/TRBV12-4	TRBJ2-1	ASNRNRDRDNEQF
TRBV5-1	TRBJ2-1	ASSLGSSGVIGEQF
TRBV5-1	TRBJ2-5	ASSLQLGGVVETQY
TRBV9	TRBJ2-2	ASSEEPLFPGELF
TRBV9	TRBJ1-2	ASSPGGGAYGYT
TRBV5-1	TRBJ2-1	ASSLQGGNEQF
TRBV7-6	TRBJ2-7	ASSLAANYEQY
TRBV15	TRBJ2-7	ATRTSGSYEQY
TRBV5-1	TRBJ1-5	ASSPDSPNQPQH
TRBV7-8	TRBJ2-2	ASSLERRPMNTGELF
TRBV5-1	TRBJ2-5	ASSFGEGSQETQY
TRBV12-3/TRBV12-4	TRBJ2-1	ASSLGQGENEQF
TRBV7-2	TRBJ2-5	AMGPGLETQY
TRBV6-1	TRBJ2-1	ASQGGGYNEQF